Following are 30 T cell receptor beta chains from one sample sequenced in a study of blood T cell repertoires in COVID-19. Sequencing used immunoSEQ multiplex PCR; TCRdb keeps in-frame clones, though not all of them. The sample lists about 46,000 clones, over 70% occurring once. Sequenced material: peripheral blood. The receptors derive from a human donor in a cohort sampled during active COVID-19.

For this clone: Sequence at one end of the junction differs from germline and may be a read error. The chain combines TRBV9 with TRBJ2-1; 9 nucleotides agree with TRBD2. There are 15 residues in the CDR3. The V gene's germline CDR1 is SGDLS and CDR2 YYNGEE. CDR3 sequence reads: CARSVVGGGAGEQFF. CDR3 DNA: TGTGCCCGCAGCGTAGTGGGCGGGGGGGCCGGTGAGCAGTTCTTC.

Remarks on this clone: The sample carries other DNA sequences with the same CDR3. The rearrangement links TRBV5-1 to TRBJ2-7, with 10 bases fitting TRBD1. From germline, CDR1 is SGHRS and CDR2 YFSETQ. The CDR3 sequence is 14 residues long. With 3 bases clipped from V and 1 base from J, the junction kept 1 base outside the gene matches. CDR3 amino acids: CASSSGQGSYEQYF. As DNA, the CDR3 is TGCGCCAGCAGCTCGGGACAGGGGTCCTACGAGCAGTACTTC.

The chain employs TRBV7-9 and TRBJ2-2; TRBD1 aligns across 8 bases. V dropped 5 bases and J dropped 5; count of bases not matched to a gene: 10. The CDR3 has 16 amino acids. The germline gives CDR1 SEHNR, CDR2 FQNEAQ (reference sequence). This chain's CDR3 is CASSNIGQGRTGELFF. In nucleotides, the CDR3 is TGTGCCAGCAGCAACATCGGACAGGGTCGGACCGGGGAGCTGTTTTTT. The full variable domain, in which reference TRBV7-9 and TRBJ2-2 provide the parts outside the CDR3, is DTGVSQNPRHKITKRGQNVTFRCDPISEHNRLYWYRQTLGQGPEFLTYFQNEAQLEKSRLLSDRFSAERPKGSFSTLEIQRTEQGDSAMYLCASSNIGQGRTGELFFGEGSRLTVL.

The chain carries TRBV19 and TRBJ2-1, with 11 nucleotides matching TRBD1. This CDR3 is 15 amino acids long. Germline values: CDR1 LNHDA, CDR2 SQIVND (reference sequence). V gave up 7 bases and J gave up 6 bases; unmatched junction bases: 8. The CDR3 DNA is TGTGCCAGTACGCAGGACAGGGGGCTCATCAATGAGCAGTTCTTC. As protein: CASTQDRGLINEQFF.

The table lists this clone with a count of one. This chain uses TRBV5-4 with TRBJ2-1; weak D call: TRBD2 (6 bases). Looked up from germline, CDR1 is SGHNT and CDR2 is YYREEE (reference sequence). V was clipped by 3 bases and J by 0 bases, with 10 bases between them. There are 15 residues in the CDR3. The CDR3 here is CASSSAGSSYNEQFF. The DNA of the CDR3 is TGTGCCAGCAGCTCCGCGGGGAGCTCCTACAATGAGCAGTTCTTC.

The CDR3 DNA reads as TGTGCCACCAGCAGAGAATCCACAGATACCCAGTACTTC. Protein product: CATSRESTDTQYF. The chain couples TRBV15 to TRBJ2-5, with D unclear. Trimming shortened V by 0 bases and J by 8 bases, and 10 bases separated the two germline ends. This CDR3 contains 13 residues. Germline CDR1 reads LNHNV; CDR2 reads YYDKDF (reference sequence).

This sequence joins TRBV6-2 or TRBV6-3 and TRBJ1-3; 9 nucleotides agree with TRBD1. With V trimmed by 0 bases and J by 2 bases, 2 bases remained unmatched. CDR3 size: 16 residues. The germline V gene encodes CDR1 MNHEY and CDR2 SVGEGT. The CDR3 DNA follows: TGTGCCAGCAGTTACTCCTGGACAGGGGCTGGAAACACCATATATTTT. This codes for CASSYSWTGAGNTIYF.

The rearrangement uses TRBV11-2 and TRBJ2-1, with D possibly being TRBD1 (6 bases). The germline V and J ends were trimmed by 3 bases and 6 bases, with 15 bases remaining between them. CDR3 length: 15 amino acids. Germline V lookup: CDR1 SGHAT, CDR2 FQNNGV. In DNA, the CDR3 is TGTGCCAGCAGCTTGAGACAACAGGGAATCAATGAGCAGTTCTTC. This sequence encodes CASSLRQQGINEQFF.

V and J are TRBV18 and TRBJ1-4, with 9 bases fitting TRBD1. The V gene end was trimmed by 4 bases and the J gene end by 7 bases; junction bases not matched to a gene: 10. Germline values: CDR1 KGHSH, CDR2 LQKENI. The CDR3 length is 16 residues. CDR3 residues: CASSLDRGLLGEKLFF. As DNA, the CDR3 is TGTGCCAGCTCACTGGACAGGGGCCTACTAGGTGAAAAACTGTTTTTT.

This chain links TRBV29-1 with TRBJ2-7; 7 bases map to TRBD2. Germline values: CDR1 SQVTM, CDR2 ANQGSEA. The trim removed 3 bases at V and 2 bases at J, leaving 4 bases unmatched. The CDR3 covers 13 residues. The CDR3 DNA sequence: TGCAGCGTTGAGACTAGCCTGACCTACGAGCAGTACTTC. Its protein product is CSVETSLTYEQYF.

V gene TRBV27 combines with J gene TRBJ2-1; 11 bases match TRBD2. This CDR3 is built from 17 residues. V was clipped by 2 bases and J by 0 bases; unmatched bases: 3. CDR1 is MNHEY, CDR2 SMNVEV, per germline (reference sequence). CDR3 region: CASSLMGLADSYNEQFF. The CDR3 DNA is TGTGCCAGCAGTTTAATGGGACTAGCGGACTCCTACAATGAGCAGTTCTTC.

This clone was seen only a few times. This chain uses TRBV29-1 with TRBJ2-4, with 9 bases lining up with TRBD2. Trimming cost V 5 bases and J 7 bases; bases outside gene matches: 12. The CDR3 spans 15 residues. Germline V gene data show CDR1 as SQVTM and CDR2 as ANQGSEA. The CDR3 bases are TGCAGCGTTAGCTGGACTAGCGAGAGGGGGAACATTCAGTACTTC. It specifies CSVSWTSERGNIQYF.

The V gene is TRBV28, the J gene TRBJ1-1; D might be TRBD1 (6 bases). Germline values: CDR1 MDHEN, CDR2 SYDVKM. This CDR3 is 14 amino acids long. Trimming took 3 bases from V and 8 from J, leaving 16 bases between them. CDR3 coding DNA: TGTGCCAGCAGTTTGGAATCCGGGACACACGAAGCTTTCTTT. This translates into CASSLESGTHEAFF.

The genes are TRBV6-2 or TRBV6-3 and TRBJ1-1; D unresolved. The CDR3 consists of 14 residues. V lost 0 bases, J lost 3 bases, and 8 bases lay in between. Looked up from germline, CDR1 is MNHEY and CDR2 is SVGEGT. CDR3 amino acids: CASSYSPVDTEAFF. The CDR3 coding sequence is TGTGCCAGCAGTTACTCCCCCGTAGACACTGAAGCTTTCTTT.

This clone occurred a few times. This chain joins TRBV13 and TRBJ2-7; D unclear. Germline V lookup: CDR1 PRHDT, CDR2 FYEKMQ (reference sequence). The CDR3 has 13 amino acids. V lost 3 bases to trimming and J lost 1 base, with 7 bases between them. CDR3 residues: CASSLLRSYEQYF. CDR3 bases: TGTGCCAGCAGCTTGCTCAGATCCTACGAGCAGTACTTC.

V gene TRBV11-2 combines with J gene TRBJ2-1; 7 positions match TRBD2. V gave up 1 base and J gave up 3 bases; unmatched junction bases: 9. The CDR3 spans 17 residues. The germline V gene encodes CDR1 SGHAT and CDR2 FQNNGV. The DNA for the CDR3 is TGTGCCAGCAGCTTAGTCCCAGCGGGGAAAGTCTACAATGAGCAGTTCTTC. Protein: CASSLVPAGKVYNEQFF.

V gene TRBV7-2 combines with J gene TRBJ1-5; a weak D match, TRBD1 (6 bases). Trimming left V 5 bases short and J 2 bases short, with 10 bases between. This CDR3 has 14 amino acids. Germline V gives CDR1 SGHTA, CDR2 FQGNSA. The CDR3 here is CASSQQGGNQPQHF. DNA of the CDR3: TGTGCCAGCAGCCAACAGGGAGGCAATCAGCCCCAGCATTTT.

CDR3 sequence: CASSPLTGRYEQYF. The CDR3 DNA follows: TGTGCCAGCAGCCCCCTGACAGGGCGTTACGAGCAGTACTTC. The chain recombines TRBV11-2 with TRBJ2-7; 7 bases fit TRBD1. The CDR3 is 14 amino acids. V gave up 5 bases and J gave up 4 bases; unmatched junction bases: 8. CDR1 and CDR2 (germline): SGHAT, FQNNGV.

This sequence joins TRBV18 and TRBJ2-7; D is unclear. V lost 3 bases, J lost 7 bases, and 10 bases lay in between. CDR3 size: 12 residues. CDR1 and CDR2 from the germline V gene are KGHSH and LQKENI. CDR3 region: CASSPFGEEQYF. In DNA form, the CDR3 reads TGTGCCAGCTCACCTTTCGGTGAGGAGCAGTACTTC.

J is TRBJ1-1 and V is TRBV5-6, with 9 bases matching TRBD1. CDR1 is SGHDT, CDR2 YYEEEE, per germline. The CDR3 consists of 15 residues. V shed 4 bases, J shed 1 base, and the junction held 5 bases outside the gene matches. CDR3 coding DNA: TGTGCCAGCAGCCTACCACAGGGGGCGAACACTGAAGCTTTCTTT. Amino acid sequence: CASSLPQGANTEAFF.

V and J are TRBV7-9 and TRBJ2-7; 12 bases map to TRBD2. The CDR3 consists of 16 residues. CDR1 is SEHNR and CDR2 is FQNEAQ in the germline V gene (reference sequence). V dropped 5 bases and J dropped 1; count of bases not matched to a gene: 6. CDR3 region: CASSPLGLAGSYEQYF. CDR3 nucleotide sequence: TGTGCCAGCAGCCCGCTCGGACTAGCGGGGTCCTACGAGCAGTACTTC.

The chain couples TRBV27 to TRBJ2-1, with D perhaps TRBD1 or TRBD2 (10 bases each). There are 20 residues in the CDR3. Trimming took 4 bases from V and 9 from J, leaving 34 bases between them. CDR1 MNHEY and CDR2 SMNVEV come from the germline V gene (reference sequence). This chain's CDR3 is CASSYGTGAGTSASRGEQFF. In DNA, the CDR3 is TGTGCCAGCAGTTACGGGACAGGGGCCGGGACTAGCGCGTCCCGGGGTGAGCAGTTCTTC.

The rearrangement links TRBV21-1 to TRBJ1-5; the table calls TRBD1, which could not be checked here. TRBV21-1 is noted as a pseudogene. The CDR3 consists of 16 residues. Here the CDR3 DNA reads TGTGCCAGCAACCTAAAGTCGGACAGGGCATGGCAGCCCCAGCATTTT. Translating it yields CASNLKSDRAWQPQHF.

The rearrangement joins TRBV5-1 to TRBJ2-6; D is uncertain. Trimming removed 0 bases from V and 3 bases from J, with 7 bases in between. This CDR3 region has 15 residues. The germline V gene has CDR1 SGHRS and CDR2 YFSETQ. CDR3 sequence: CASSLELGGANVLTF. Here the CDR3 DNA reads TGCGCCAGCAGCTTGGAACTCGGTGGGGCCAACGTCCTGACTTTC.

The chain recombines TRBV4-1 with TRBJ2-1; the match to TRBD2 covers 9 bases. CDR1 MGHRA and CDR2 YSYEKL come from the germline V gene. The CDR3 loop spans 14 amino acids. After removal of 5 bases from V and 10 bases from J, the junction contained 9 bases not matched to a gene. The CDR3 reads CASSIAGGPKEQFF. In DNA, the CDR3 is TGCGCCAGCAGCATTGCGGGGGGGCCGAAGGAGCAGTTCTTC.

DNA of the CDR3: TGTGCCAGCAGCTTGGAGAGAGGGTCCTACGAGCAGTACTTC. It codes for CASSLERGSYEQYF. V usage is TRBV5-5 and J usage is TRBJ2-7, with D possibly being TRBD2 (5 bases). The V and J ends lost 0 bases and 1 base respectively, with 8 bases between them. Germline CDR1 and CDR2: SGHKS and YYEKEE (reference sequence). The CDR3 runs 14 residues.

The chain recombines TRBV9 with TRBJ1-3; 8 bases are shared with TRBD1. Germline V CDR1 and CDR2: SGDLS, YYNGEE. CDR3 size: 19 residues. V was pared by 0 bases and J by 4 bases, with 15 bases of the junction left unmatched. The CDR3 sequence is CASSVARDTTGTGGNTIYF. The CDR3 DNA reads as TGTGCCAGCAGCGTAGCCCGAGACACAACCGGGACAGGAGGAAACACCATATATTTT.

The CDR3 sequence is CASRGLAGPDTQYF. In nucleotides, the CDR3 is TGTGCCAGCAGAGGGCTAGCGGGGCCAGATACGCAGTATTTT. The chain has TRBV7-2 and TRBJ2-3; 9 bases map to TRBD2. Germline CDR1 reads SGHTA; CDR2 reads FQGNSA. V was clipped by 6 bases and J by 4 bases; unmatched bases: 5. The CDR3 extends over 14 amino acids.

Here the CDR3 reads CASSPIAGGPFYEQYF. The CDR3 DNA reads TGTGCCAGCAGCCCGATAGCGGGAGGGCCTTTTTACGAGCAGTACTTC. The chain employs TRBV11-2 and TRBJ2-7, with TRBD2 identical over 11 bases. This CDR3 comprises 16 residues. The V segment lost 5 bases and the J segment 4 bases; nucleotides outside the gene matches: 10. Germline V gene lookup returns CDR1 SGHAT and CDR2 FQNNGV.

The chain links TRBV7-3 to TRBJ2-1; 12 bases are shared with TRBD2. CDR1 is SGHTA, CDR2 FQGTGA, per germline. With 5 bases clipped from V and 7 bases from J, the junction kept 3 bases outside the gene matches. This CDR3 comprises 14 residues. This CDR3 is CASSATSGRNEQFF. The CDR3 DNA sequence: TGTGCCAGCAGCGCGACTAGCGGGAGAAATGAGCAGTTCTTC.